This record covers a single T cell receptor (beta chain). Authors' analysis steps: Nucleated cell counts were estimated from reference gene primer amplification. Repertoires were generated with immunoSEQ multiplex PCR, while TCRdb's copy carries only in-frame clones and drops some. The V and J calls and the clone size are those of that table, but D and trimming were determined from the DNA. Of fewer than 300,000 clones in the sample, approximately 91% were seen once. Followed longitudinally, the Seattle patients had been enrolled during active infection. Trimming pared 0 bases from V and 5 bases from J, leaving 10 bases between. The CDR3 covers 14 residues. In germline, CDR1 is SEHNR, CDR2 FQNEAQ (reference sequence). This entry is derived from a study of blood T cell repertoires in COVID-19. Study-level background: The United States, Italy and Spain provided the acute and convalescent COVID-19 samples. Sample material is recorded as cDNA or gDNA derived from T cells, B-cell-depleted T cells, or PBMCs.

The gene calls are TRBV7-9 and TRBJ1-1; D perhaps matches TRBD1 (5 bases). The source of this sequence is a woman aged 25 to 39 with COVID-19, enrolled during active disease. The sample comprised peripheral blood. The CDR3 nucleotides are TGTGCCAGCAGCTTAGCAGGGGAGGAAACTGAAGCTTTCTTT. Its translation: CASSLAGEETEAFF. The variable domain in full, completed from reference TRBV7-9 and TRBJ1-1, reads DTGVSQNPRHKITKRGQNVTFRCDPISEHNRLYWYRQTLGQGPEFLTYFQNEAQLEKSRLLSDRFSAERPKGSFSTLEIQRTEQGDSAMYLCASSLAGEETEAFFGQGTRLTVV.